This is a list of T cell receptor beta chains from one sample in a study of a mutant IDH1 vaccine in newly diagnosed glioma. Assay: immunoSEQ multiplex PCR; the TCRdb copy retains only in-frame clones and omits some. The table shows about 50,000 clones, with over 70% occurring only once. These receptors are not linked to any known antigen. The input for sequencing was PBMCs, taken from a glioma patient whose treatment included an IDH1 peptide vaccine. Source of these receptors: a man aged 45-65 years with glioma. Both conserved end residues are trimmed from each CDR3. Fields, in order: V gene, CDR3 protein.

>TRBV2
ASSEGTAYEQY
>TRBV6-5
ASINARGGYNEQF
>TRBV7-2
ASSPRAPNEKLF
>TRBV6-6
ASSYQGDTQY
>TRBV10-3
VISDGIREQF
>TRBV5-6
ASSHDRGRAQH
>TRBV9
ASSVTTNTGELF
>TRBV18
ASSNSGLNYGYT
>TRBV18
ASSPLGADTEAF
>TRBV4-1
ASSPPGAGKDTQY
>TRBV4-1
ASSQGTAGNQPQH
>TRBV2
ASSEALLGDDYGYT
>TRBV9
ASSVDPLPRNTEAF
>TRBV19
ASSLRRGYEQY
>TRBV9
ASSVVAGVVDTQY
>TRBV27
ASSWRGYTEAF
>TRBV7-7
ASSPTGLLTDTQY
>TRBV13
ASSLSLNSGANVLT
>TRBV6-5
AAREGGGNEQF
>TRBV7-2
ASSFQGGDQETQY
>TRBV19
ASSPLGQSNTGELF
>TRBV13
ASSLGWTGSNYGYT
>TRBV21-1
ASSKGGGSEQY
>TRBV30
AWSVRQVNEKLF
>TRBV6-5
ASSYSGKAETQY
>TRBV5-1
ASRLLGQLNTEAF
>TRBV6-1
ASRTGDTEAF
>TRBV10-3
AISEPDRVVY
>TRBV4-1
ASSLGTFSRDTQY
>TRBV6-5
ASSPGSLMNTEAF
>TRBV7-2
ASSFRSGGVNEQF
>TRBV30
AWSKPGQGNPEAF
>TRBV7-3
ASSPAGRVETQY
>TRBV4-1
ASSQVRQGGANTGELF
>TRBV5-4
ASSFSGGAETQY
>TRBV7-9
ASSPQGFELF
>TRBV5-1
ASSGGAGGDTQY
>TRBV7-9
ASSLRDTGELF
>TRBV9
ASSVQGNTGELF
>TRBV4-3
ASSGRRDAQY
>TRBV2
ASSEGPGLAGGGEQF
>TRBV4-1
ASSQDHRLAGLTYEQY
>TRBV4-3
ASSQGGSANYGYT
>TRBV16
ASSQLQGSQETQY
>TRBV18
ASSPTTGRGEKLF
>TRBV30
AWSVPGGTRQTQY
>TRBV9
ASSVGRQGALTEQF
>TRBV2
ASSVQLMNTEAF
>TRBV20-1
SASFIGYT